This TCR beta chain was recovered during a study of cytotoxic CD8 clonotypes in ibrutinib-treated CLL. The wider study: When averaged across all of the samples, the counts came to approximately 280,000 productive templates and 90,000 to 95,000 productive rearrangements.

Trimming removed 4 bases from V and 5 bases from J; junction bases left unmatched: 2. The CDR3 is made up of 13 amino acids. The germline gives CDR1 SEHNR, CDR2 FQNEAQ (reference sequence). About this clone itself: The target antigen is unknown.

Study-level points and caveats: Clonality rose at ibrutinib response and fell back toward baseline at progression.

TCRdb's copy holds only in-frame clones and misses some; the assay was immunoSEQ multiplex PCR. The sample has 40,000 or so clones; about half are singletons. This receptor was identified in a human donor with chronic lymphocytic leukemia. The sequenced sample was PBMCs, obtained before ibrutinib treatment. The rearrangement joins TRBV7-9 to TRBJ2-7; the match to TRBD1 covers 10 bases. This CDR3 reads CASSWDRGDEQYF. The CDR3 DNA follows: TGTGCCAGCAGCTGGGACAGGGGCGACGAGCAGTACTTC.